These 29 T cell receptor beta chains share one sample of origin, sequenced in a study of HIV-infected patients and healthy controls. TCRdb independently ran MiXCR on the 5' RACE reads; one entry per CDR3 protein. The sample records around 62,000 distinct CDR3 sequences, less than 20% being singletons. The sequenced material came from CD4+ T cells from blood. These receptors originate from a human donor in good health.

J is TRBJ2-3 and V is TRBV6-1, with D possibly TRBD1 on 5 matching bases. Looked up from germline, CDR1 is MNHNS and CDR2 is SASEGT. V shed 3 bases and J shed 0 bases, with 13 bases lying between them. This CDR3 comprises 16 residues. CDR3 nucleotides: TGTGCCAGCAGTGAGGGGCTCGATGGAAGCACAGATACGCAGTATTTT. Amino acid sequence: CASSEGLDGSTDTQYF.

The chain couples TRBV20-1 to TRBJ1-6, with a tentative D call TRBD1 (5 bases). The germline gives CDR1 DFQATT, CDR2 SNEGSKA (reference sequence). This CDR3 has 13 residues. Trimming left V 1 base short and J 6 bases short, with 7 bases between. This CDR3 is CSARGGANSPLHF. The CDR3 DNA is TGCAGTGCTAGAGGAGGGGCTAATTCACCCCTCCACTTT.

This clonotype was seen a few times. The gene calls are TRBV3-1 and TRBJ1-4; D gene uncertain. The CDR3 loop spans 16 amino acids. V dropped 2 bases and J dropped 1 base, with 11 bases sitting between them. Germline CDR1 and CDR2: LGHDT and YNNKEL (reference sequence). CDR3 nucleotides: TGTGCCAGCAGCCAATTCGGCGGCCGAACTAATGAAAAACTGTTTTTT. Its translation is CASSQFGGRTNEKLFF. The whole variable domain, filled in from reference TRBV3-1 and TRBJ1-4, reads DTAVSQTPKYLVTQMGNDKSIKCEQNLGHDTMYWYKQDSKKFLKIMFSYNNKELIINETVPNRFSPKSPDKAHLNLHINSLELGDSAVYFCASSQFGGRTNEKLFFGSGTQLSVL.

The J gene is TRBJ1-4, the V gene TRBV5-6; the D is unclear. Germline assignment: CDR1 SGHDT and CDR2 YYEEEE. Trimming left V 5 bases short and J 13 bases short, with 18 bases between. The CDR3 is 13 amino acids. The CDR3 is CASSVGLQSGLFF. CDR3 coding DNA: TGTGCCAGCAGTGTCGGGCTCCAAAGCGGACTGTTTTTT.

In DNA, the CDR3 is TGTGCCAGCAGTCCTGCTAGTAGGCCAGAGACCCAGTACTTC. Protein product: CASSPASRPETQYF. This chain uses TRBV28 with TRBJ2-5; D not certain. CDR3 length: 14 amino acids. Trimming left V 5 bases short and J 4 bases short, with 14 bases between. CDR1 is MDHEN, CDR2 SYDVKM, per germline.

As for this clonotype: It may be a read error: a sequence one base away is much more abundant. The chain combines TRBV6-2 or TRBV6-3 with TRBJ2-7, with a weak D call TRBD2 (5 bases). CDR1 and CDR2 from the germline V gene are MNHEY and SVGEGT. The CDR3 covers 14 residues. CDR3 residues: CTSSSRLSWIGQYF. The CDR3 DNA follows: TGTACCAGCAGTTCCCGACTAAGTTGGATTGGGCAGTACTTC.

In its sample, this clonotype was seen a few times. This CDR3 reads CSASTTTGELFF. The CDR3 coding sequence is TGCAGTGCCTCGACAACCACCGGGGAGCTGTTTTTT. V usage is TRBV20-1 and J usage is TRBJ2-2, with D hard to call. The CDR3 loop spans 12 amino acids. Trimming shortened V by 6 bases and J by 4 bases, and 9 bases separated the two germline ends. The germline gives CDR1 DFQATT, CDR2 SNEGSKA (reference sequence).

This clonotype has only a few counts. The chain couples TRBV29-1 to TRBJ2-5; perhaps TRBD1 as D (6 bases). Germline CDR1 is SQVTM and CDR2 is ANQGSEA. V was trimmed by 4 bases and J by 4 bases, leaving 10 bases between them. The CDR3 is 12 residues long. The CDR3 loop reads CSVAQGSETQYF. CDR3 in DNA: TGCAGCGTTGCACAGGGATCAGAGACCCAGTACTTC.

CDR3 sequence reads: CASSQVLVGEAFF. The CDR3 nucleotides read TGTGCCAGCAGCCAAGTATTGGTCGGTGAAGCTTTCTTT. The chain employs TRBV3-1 and TRBJ1-1, with D hard to call. V gave up 1 base and J gave up 7 bases, with 10 bases separating them. CDR1 is LGHDT, CDR2 YNNKEL, per germline (reference sequence). This CDR3 is 13 amino acids long.

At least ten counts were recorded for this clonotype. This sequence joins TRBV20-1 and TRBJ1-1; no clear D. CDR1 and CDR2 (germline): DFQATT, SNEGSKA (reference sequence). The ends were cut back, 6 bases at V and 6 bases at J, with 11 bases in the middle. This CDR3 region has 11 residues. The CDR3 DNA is TGCAGTGCGGCCCCCAACCCTGAAGCTTTCTTT. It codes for CSAAPNPEAFF.

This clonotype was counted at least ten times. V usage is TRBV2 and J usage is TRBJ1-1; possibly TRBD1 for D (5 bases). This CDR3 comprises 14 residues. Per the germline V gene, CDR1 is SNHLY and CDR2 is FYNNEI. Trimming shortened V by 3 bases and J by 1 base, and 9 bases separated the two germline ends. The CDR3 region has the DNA TGTGCCAGCAGTGATGGGCAGGGGAACACTGAAGCTTTCTTT. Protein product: CASSDGQGNTEAFF.

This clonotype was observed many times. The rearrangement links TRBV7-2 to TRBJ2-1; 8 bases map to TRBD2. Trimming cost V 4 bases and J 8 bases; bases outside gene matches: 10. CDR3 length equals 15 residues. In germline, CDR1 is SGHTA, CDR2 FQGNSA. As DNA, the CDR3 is TGTGCCAGCAGCTCTCTAGCGGGCGGGGGATATGAGCAGTTCTTC. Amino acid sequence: CASSSLAGGGYEQFF.

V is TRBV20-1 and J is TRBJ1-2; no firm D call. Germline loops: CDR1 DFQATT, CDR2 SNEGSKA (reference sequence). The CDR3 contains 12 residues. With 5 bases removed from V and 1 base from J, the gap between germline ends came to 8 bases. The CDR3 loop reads CSAYRDNYGYTF. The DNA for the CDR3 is TGCAGTGCTTACCGGGATAACTATGGCTACACCTTC.

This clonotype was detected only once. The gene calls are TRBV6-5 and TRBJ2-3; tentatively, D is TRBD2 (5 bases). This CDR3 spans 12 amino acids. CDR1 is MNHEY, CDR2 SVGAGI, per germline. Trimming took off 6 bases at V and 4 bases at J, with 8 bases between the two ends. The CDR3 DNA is TGTGCCAGCAGCAGGACTTCAGATACGCAGTATTTT. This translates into CASSRTSDTQYF.

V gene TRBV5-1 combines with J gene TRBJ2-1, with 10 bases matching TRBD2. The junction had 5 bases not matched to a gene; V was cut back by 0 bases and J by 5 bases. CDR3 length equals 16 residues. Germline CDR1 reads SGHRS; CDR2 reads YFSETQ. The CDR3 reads CASSLDGLAAHNEQFF. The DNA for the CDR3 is TGCGCCAGCAGCTTGGATGGACTAGCGGCCCACAATGAGCAGTTCTTC.

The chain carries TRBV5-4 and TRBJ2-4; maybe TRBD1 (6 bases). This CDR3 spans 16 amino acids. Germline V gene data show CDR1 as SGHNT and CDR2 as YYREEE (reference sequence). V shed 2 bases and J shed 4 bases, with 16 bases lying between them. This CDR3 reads CASSLPQGQEKNIQYF. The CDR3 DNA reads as TGTGCCAGCAGCTTACCCCAGGGGCAAGAAAAAAACATTCAGTACTTC.

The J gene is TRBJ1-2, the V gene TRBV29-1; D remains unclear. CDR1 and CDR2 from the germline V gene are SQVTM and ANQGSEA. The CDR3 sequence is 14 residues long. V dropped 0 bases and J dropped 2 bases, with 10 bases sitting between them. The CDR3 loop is CSVEDPDINYGYTF. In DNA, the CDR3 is TGCAGCGTTGAAGACCCAGATATCAACTATGGCTACACCTTC.

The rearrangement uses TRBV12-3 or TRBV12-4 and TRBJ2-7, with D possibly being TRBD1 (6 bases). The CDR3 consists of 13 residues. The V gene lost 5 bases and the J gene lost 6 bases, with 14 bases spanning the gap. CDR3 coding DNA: TGTGCCAGCAGTCCCTACAGGGCGGCCGAGCAGTACTTC. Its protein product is CASSPYRAAEQYF.

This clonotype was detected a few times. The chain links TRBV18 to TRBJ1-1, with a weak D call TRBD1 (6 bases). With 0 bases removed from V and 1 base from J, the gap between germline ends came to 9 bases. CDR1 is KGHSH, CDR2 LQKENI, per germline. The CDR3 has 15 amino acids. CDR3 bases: TGTGCCAGCTCACCACCGATACAGGGGAACACTGAAGCTTTCTTT. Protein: CASSPPIQGNTEAFF.

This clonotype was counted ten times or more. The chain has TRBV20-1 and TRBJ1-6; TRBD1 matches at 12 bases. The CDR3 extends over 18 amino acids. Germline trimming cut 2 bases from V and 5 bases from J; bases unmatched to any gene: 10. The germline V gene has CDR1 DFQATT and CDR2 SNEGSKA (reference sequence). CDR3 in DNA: TGCAGTGCTAGACCTGGGACAGGGGGCGCGGTTAATAATTCACCCCTCCACTTT. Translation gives CSARPGTGGAVNNSPLHF.

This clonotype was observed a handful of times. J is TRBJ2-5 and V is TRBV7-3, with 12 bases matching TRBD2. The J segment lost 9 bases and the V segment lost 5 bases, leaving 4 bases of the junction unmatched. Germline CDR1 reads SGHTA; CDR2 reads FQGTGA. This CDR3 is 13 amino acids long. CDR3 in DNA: TGTGCCAGCAGCGCAGGGACTAGCGGGCCCCAGTACTTC. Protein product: CASSAGTSGPQYF.

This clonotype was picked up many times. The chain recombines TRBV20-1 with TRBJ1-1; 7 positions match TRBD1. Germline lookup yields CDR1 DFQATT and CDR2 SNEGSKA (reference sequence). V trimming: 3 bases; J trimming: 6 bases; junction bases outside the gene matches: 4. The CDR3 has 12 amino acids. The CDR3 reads CSASRGVAEAFF. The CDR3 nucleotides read TGCAGTGCTAGCAGGGGGGTCGCTGAAGCTTTCTTT.

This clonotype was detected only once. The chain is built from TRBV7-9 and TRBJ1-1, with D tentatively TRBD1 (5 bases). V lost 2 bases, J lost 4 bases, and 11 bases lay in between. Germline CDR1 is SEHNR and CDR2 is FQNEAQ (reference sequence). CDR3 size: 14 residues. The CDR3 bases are TGTGCCAGCAGCTTAATCCAGGGAGCCACTGAAGCTTTCTTT. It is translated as CASSLIQGATEAFF.

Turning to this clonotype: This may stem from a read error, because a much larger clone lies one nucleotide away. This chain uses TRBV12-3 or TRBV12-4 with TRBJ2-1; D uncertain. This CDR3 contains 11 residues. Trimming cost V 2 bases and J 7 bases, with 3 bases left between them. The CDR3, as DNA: TGTGCCAGCAGTTTAATGAATGAGCAGTTCTTC. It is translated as CASSLMNEQFF.

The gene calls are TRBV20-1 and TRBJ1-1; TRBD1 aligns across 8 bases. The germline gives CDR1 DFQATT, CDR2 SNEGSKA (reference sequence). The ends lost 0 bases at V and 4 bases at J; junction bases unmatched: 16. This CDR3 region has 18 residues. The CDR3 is CSARDILNTGGGFTEAFF. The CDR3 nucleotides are TGCAGTGCTAGAGATATCCTTAATACAGGGGGAGGGTTCACTGAAGCTTTCTTT.

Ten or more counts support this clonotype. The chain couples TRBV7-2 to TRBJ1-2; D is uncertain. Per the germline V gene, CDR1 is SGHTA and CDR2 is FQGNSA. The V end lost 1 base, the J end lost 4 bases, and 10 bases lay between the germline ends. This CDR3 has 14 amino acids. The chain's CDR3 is CASSLDAVSYGYTF. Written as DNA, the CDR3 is TGTGCCAGCAGCTTAGATGCAGTCAGCTATGGCTACACCTTC.

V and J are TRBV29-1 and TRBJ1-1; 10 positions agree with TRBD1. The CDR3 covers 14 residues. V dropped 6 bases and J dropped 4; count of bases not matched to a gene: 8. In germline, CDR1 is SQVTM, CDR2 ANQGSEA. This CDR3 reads CSVAPTGGGTEAFF. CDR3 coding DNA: TGCAGCGTAGCCCCGACAGGGGGCGGCACTGAAGCTTTCTTT. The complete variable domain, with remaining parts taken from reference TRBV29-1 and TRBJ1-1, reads SAVISQKPSRDICQRGTSLTIQCQVDSQVTMMFWYRQQPGQSLTLIATANQGSEATYESGFVIDKFPISRPNLTFSTLTVSNMSPEDSSIYLCSVAPTGGGTEAFFGQGTRLTVV.

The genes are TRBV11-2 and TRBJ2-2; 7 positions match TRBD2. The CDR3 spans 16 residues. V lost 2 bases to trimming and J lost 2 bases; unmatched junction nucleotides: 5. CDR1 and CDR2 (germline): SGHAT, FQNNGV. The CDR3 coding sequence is TGTGCCAGCAGCTTAAGACTAGCTGTCAACACCGGGGAGCTGTTTTTT. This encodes CASSLRLAVNTGELFF.

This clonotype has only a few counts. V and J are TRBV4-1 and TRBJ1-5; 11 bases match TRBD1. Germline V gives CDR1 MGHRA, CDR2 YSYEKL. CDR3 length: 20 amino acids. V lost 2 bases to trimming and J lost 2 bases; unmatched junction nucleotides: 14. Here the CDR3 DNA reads TGCGCCAGCAGCCAATTCTCGGGACAGGGGGTTGCTACGGGCAATCAGCCCCAGCATTTT. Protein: CASSQFSGQGVATGNQPQHF.